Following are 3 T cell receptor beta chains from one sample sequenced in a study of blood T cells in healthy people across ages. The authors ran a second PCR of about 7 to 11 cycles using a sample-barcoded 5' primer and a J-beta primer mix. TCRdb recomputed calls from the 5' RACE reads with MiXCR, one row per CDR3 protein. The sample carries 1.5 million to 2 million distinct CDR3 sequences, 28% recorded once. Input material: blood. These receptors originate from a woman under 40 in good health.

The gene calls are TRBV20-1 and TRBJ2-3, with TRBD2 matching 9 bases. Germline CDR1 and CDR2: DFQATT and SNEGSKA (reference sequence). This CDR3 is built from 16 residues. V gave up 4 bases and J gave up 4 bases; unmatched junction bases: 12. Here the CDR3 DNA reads TGCAGTGCTACCCAGTCCAGACTAGCGGCGTCAGATACGCAGTATTTT. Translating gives CSATQSRLAASDTQYF.

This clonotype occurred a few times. CDR3 nucleotides: TGTGCCAGCAGCTCGGAAGGGACTCCCACCTACGAGCAGTACTTC. It translates to CASSSEGTPTYEQYF. V and J are TRBV7-9 and TRBJ2-5, with D tentatively TRBD2 (6 bases). The J call may be faulty, since TRBJ2-7 better matches the DNA end. Germline lookup yields CDR1 SEHNR and CDR2 FQNEAQ (reference sequence). The CDR3 sequence is 15 residues long.

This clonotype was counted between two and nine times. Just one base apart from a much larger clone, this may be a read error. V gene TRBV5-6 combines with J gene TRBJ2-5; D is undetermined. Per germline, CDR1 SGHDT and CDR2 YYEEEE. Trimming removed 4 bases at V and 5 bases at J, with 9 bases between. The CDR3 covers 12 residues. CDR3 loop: CASSNARETQYF. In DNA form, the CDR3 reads TGTGCCAGCAGCAACGCCAGGGAGACCCAGTACTTC. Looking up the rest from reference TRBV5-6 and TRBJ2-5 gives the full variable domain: DAGVTQSPTHLIKTRGQQVTLRCSPKSGHDTVSWYQQALGQGPQFIFQYYEEEERQRGNFPDRFSGHQFPNYSSELNVNALLLGDSALYLCASSNARETQYFGPGTRLLVL.